This T cell receptor beta chain stems from a study of identical twins (dated by TCRdb to the mid-2010s). Concerning the study at large: TCR alpha and beta repertoires from monozygotic twins, unrelated adults of various ages and cord blood were deep-sequenced to test whether fetal clonotypes persist. To rule out contamination, replicate twin experiments were performed at different times with different library preparation protocols.

On this clonotype itself: The antigen this receptor binds is unknown. Base-call qualities are not available, and no considerably larger clone is one nucleotide away.

Trimming takes 3 bases off V and 5 bases off J; junction bases not matched to a gene: 9. According to the germline V gene, CDR1 reads MGHDK and CDR2 reads SYGVNS. The CDR3 spans 15 residues, from the cysteine through the phenylalanine. Of all the DNA, just the CDR3 is kept, 45 bases in frame from base 1. Every donor was a healthy Caucasian. The twin cohort consisted of three pairs of female monozygotic twins, all aged about 18 to 29 years. Miltenyi CD45RO+ enrichment and human naive T-cell isolation kits were used to isolate memory (CD45RO+) and naive T cells from PBMC. General conclusions and limits of the study: Because the same donors could not be followed over many years, the conclusions relied on cross-sectional statistical analysis. Abundant cord blood beta clonotypes had fewer insertions, young adult naive repertoires showed a similar but weaker trend, and memory repertoires showed no such trend. Compared with coincidental sharing between unrelated individuals, out-of-frame TCR alpha sequences shared between twins showed an excess of sequences with low generation probability. Zero-insertion analyses could be partly confounded by invariant T cells such as MAIT and iNKT, although diverse VJ usage argued against such confounding for most clonotypes. Recombination models systematically underestimated out-of-frame TCR alpha sharing in monozygotic twins but agreed with sharing between unrelated individuals. The excess sharing between twins in beta out-of-frame sequences was weaker because fewer shared sequences reduced the signal-to-noise ratio.

The method was 5' RACE. Data came from an Illumina HiSeq 2000. Template switching added a universal primer binding site, and the final cDNA carried a unique molecular identifier that allowed TCR cDNA molecules to be counted accurately. First-strand cDNA for TCR alpha and beta chains was synthesized from specific primers in the conserved constant-segment region. Each cDNA library was double barcoded, with a SMART-Mk sample barcode plus Illumina barcodes, to control for contamination. TruSeq adapter sequences along with Illumina sample barcodes were introduced in two successive PCR steps. The TCR alpha and beta cDNA libraries were sequenced on the Illumina HiSeq platform using custom primers. The source study handled its data this way. MiGEC was used to process raw reads and extract unique molecular identifiers, and MiXCR was used to find CDR3 positions. For each individual, recombination models were inferred using an EM algorithm with the repgenHMM and IGoR tools. Shared clonotypes were analyzed with the tcR package in R, and sharing was normalized by the product of cloneset sizes. To study raw recombination free of thymic and clonal selection effects, out-of-frame nonproductive sequences were analyzed. In-frame beta chains were kept once TCRdb had trimmed the public reads at Q25 with fastp and called clones with MiXCR. Rows merge per CDR3 protein into single entries with the most common DNA and genes. The V and J calls and clone size come from TCRdb's table, not from the authors' own analysis. This sample gives 200,000 to 250,000 distinct CDR3 sequences in total; about an eighth of them show up just once. The ten largest clones take up 4% to 5% of the sample.

These same records also appear under a second study, on yellow fever vaccine responses in identical twins. The second investigation adds: According to the authors, the vaccine-induced T cell response in identical twins seemed to be partly convergent and partly specific to each individual. The study precisely tracked vaccine-responding T cell clones in identical twins.

Recombination connected TRBV25-1 to TRBJ2-5; 7 bases in the middle match TRBD2. Sequenced material: memory (CD45RO+) T cells sorted from blood. Per the publication, the cell subset or site label means: CD45RO+ enriched T cells. The sequence derives from a woman in her late teens or twenties in good health. The CDR3 sequence is CASSEWARGGETQYF. The DNA is TGTGCCAGCAGTGAGTGGGCTCGGGGAGGGGAGACCCAGTACTTC. With the portions outside the CDR3 filled from the reference TRBV25-1 and TRBJ2-5 genes, the complete variable region becomes EADIYQTPRYLVIGTGKKITLECSQTMGHDKMYWYQQDPGMELHLIHYSYGVNSTEKGDLSSESTVSRIRTEHFPLTLESARPSHTSQYLCASSEWARGGETQYFGPGTRLLVL.